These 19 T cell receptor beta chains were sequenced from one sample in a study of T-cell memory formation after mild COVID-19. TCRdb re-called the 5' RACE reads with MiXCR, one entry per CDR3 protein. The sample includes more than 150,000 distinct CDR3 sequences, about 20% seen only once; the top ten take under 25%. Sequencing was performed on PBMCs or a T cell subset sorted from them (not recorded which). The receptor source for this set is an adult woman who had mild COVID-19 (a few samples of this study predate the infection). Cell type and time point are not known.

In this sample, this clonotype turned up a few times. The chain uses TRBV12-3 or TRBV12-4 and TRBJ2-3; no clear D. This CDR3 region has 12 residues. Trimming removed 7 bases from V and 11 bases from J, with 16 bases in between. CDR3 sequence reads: CASTPRRQEQYF. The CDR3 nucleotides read TGTGCCAGCACCCCGCGGCGTCAGGAGCAGTATTTT.

The CDR3 sequence: CASTTSGTGAYEQYF. CDR3 bases: TGTGCCAGCACCACATCCGGGACAGGGGCCTACGAGCAGTACTTC. The V and J genes are TRBV6-6 and TRBJ2-7, with 10 positions matching TRBD1. The CDR3 length is 15 residues. The germline V gene encodes CDR1 MNHNY and CDR2 SVGAGI (reference sequence). The V gene end was trimmed by 7 bases and the J gene end by 2 bases; junction bases not matched to a gene: 8.

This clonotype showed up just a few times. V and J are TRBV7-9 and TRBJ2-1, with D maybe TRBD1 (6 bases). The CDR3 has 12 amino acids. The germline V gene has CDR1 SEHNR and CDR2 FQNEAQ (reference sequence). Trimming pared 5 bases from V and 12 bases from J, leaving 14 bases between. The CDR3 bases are TGTGCCAGCAGCCTGCAAGGGGGTTGGCAGTTCTTC. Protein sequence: CASSLQGGWQFF.

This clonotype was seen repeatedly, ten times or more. The CDR3 DNA sequence: TGTGCCACCAGTCCGGGAACCACAGATACGCAGTATTTT. Protein sequence: CATSPGTTDTQYF. The V gene is TRBV24-1, the J gene TRBJ2-3; possible D gene TRBD2, 5 bases. V gave up 6 bases and J gave up 2 bases, with 8 bases separating them. This CDR3 is 13 amino acids long. The germline V gene has CDR1 KGHDR and CDR2 SFDVKD.

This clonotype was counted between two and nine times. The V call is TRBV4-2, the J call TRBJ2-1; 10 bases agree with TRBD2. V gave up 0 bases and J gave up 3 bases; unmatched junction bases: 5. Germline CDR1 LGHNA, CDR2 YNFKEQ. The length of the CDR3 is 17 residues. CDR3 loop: CASSQESSGRDYNEQFF. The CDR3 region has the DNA TGTGCCAGCAGCCAAGAGTCTAGCGGGAGAGACTACAATGAGCAGTTCTTC.

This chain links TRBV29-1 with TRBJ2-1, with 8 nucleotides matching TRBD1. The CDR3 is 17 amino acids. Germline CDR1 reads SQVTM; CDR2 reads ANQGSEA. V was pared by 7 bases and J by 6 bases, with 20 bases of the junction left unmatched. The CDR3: CSADDSKTGVLGNEQFF. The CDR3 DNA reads TGCAGCGCCGACGATAGCAAGACAGGGGTGTTAGGCAATGAGCAGTTCTTC.

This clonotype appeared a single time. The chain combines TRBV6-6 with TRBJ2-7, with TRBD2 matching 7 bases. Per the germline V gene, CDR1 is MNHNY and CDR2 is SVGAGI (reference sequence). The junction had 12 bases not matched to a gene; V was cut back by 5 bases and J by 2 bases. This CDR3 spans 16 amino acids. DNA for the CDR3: TGTGCCAGCAGTCCCCGTGTGAGGGAGGGCGCCTACGAGCAGTACTTC. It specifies CASSPRVREGAYEQYF.

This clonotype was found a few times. The CDR3 DNA sequence: TGTGCCACCCAAGATAGGGGGATCAATCAGCCCCAGCATTTT. Protein sequence: CATQDRGINQPQHF. The V call is TRBV24-1, the J call TRBJ1-5, with D tentatively TRBD1 (6 bases). CDR1 is KGHDR and CDR2 is SFDVKD in the germline V gene. The CDR3 sequence is 14 residues long. V shed 9 bases and J shed 3 bases, with 14 bases lying between them.

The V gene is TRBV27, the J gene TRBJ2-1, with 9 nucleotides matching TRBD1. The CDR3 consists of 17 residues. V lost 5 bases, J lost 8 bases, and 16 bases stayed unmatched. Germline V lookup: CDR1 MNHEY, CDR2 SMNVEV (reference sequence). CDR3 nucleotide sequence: TGTGCCAGCAGTCCGAAAATACTGGGACAGGGTTGGGATGAGCAGTTCTTC. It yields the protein CASSPKILGQGWDEQFF.

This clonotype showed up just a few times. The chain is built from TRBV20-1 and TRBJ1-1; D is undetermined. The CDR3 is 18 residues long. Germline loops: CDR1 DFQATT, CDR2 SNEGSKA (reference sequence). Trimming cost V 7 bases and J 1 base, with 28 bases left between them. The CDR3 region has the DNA TGCAGTGACACCGCCTCCCGGGCAGGTAGCGGGCAGAACACTGAAGCTTTCTTT. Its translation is CSDTASRAGSGQNTEAFF.

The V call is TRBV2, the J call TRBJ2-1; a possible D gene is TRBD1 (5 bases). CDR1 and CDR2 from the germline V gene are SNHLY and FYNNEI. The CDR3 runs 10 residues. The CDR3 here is CAAGYNEQFF. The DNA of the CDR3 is TGTGCAGCAGGGTACAATGAGCAGTTCTTC.

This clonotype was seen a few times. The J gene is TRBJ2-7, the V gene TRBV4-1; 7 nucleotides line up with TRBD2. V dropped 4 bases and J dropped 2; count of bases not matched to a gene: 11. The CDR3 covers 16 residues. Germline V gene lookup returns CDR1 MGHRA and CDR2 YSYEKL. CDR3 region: CASSPSGSGGAYEQYF. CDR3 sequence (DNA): TGCGCCAGCAGCCCATCCGGTTCGGGGGGAGCCTACGAGCAGTACTTC.

This CDR3 is CASSQLEGSLNTGELFF. The CDR3 bases are TGCGCCAGCAGCCAGTTAGAGGGGTCGTTAAACACCGGGGAGCTGTTTTTT. The rearrangement joins TRBV4-1 to TRBJ2-2, with D perhaps TRBD1 or TRBD2 (5 bases each). This CDR3 is built from 17 residues. From germline, CDR1 is MGHRA and CDR2 YSYEKL. With 3 bases removed from V and 2 bases from J, the gap between germline ends came to 16 bases.

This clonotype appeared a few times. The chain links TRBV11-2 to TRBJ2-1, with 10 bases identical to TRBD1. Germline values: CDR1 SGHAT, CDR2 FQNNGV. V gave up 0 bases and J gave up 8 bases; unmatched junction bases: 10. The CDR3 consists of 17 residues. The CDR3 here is CASSLDQVGQGNDEQFF. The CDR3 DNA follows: TGTGCCAGCAGCTTAGATCAGGTGGGACAGGGGAACGATGAGCAGTTCTTC.

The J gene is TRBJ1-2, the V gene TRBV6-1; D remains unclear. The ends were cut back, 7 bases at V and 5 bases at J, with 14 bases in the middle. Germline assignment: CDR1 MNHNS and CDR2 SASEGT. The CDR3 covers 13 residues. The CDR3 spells CASNGRRVYGYTF. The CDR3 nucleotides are TGTGCCAGCAACGGACGGCGTGTATATGGCTACACCTTC.

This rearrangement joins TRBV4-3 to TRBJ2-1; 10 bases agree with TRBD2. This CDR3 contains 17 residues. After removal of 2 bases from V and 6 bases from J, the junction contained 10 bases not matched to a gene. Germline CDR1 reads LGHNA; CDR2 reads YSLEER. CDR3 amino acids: CASSQHSGTSASNEQFF. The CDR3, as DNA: TGCGCCAGCAGCCAACACTCCGGGACTAGCGCGTCCAATGAGCAGTTCTTC.

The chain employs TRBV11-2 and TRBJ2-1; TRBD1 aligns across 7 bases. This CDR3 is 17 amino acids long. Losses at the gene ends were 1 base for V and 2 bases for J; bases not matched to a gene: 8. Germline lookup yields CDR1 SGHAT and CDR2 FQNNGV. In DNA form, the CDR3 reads TGTGCCAGCAGCTTAGTGGGACAGACAGGAACCTACAATGAGCAGTTCTTC. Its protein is CASSLVGQTGTYNEQFF. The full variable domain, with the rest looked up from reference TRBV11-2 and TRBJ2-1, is EAGVAQSPRYKIIEKRQSVAFWCNPISGHATLYWYQQILGQGPKLLIQFQNNGVVDDSQLPKDRFSAERLKGVDSTLKIQPAKLEDSAVYLCASSLVGQTGTYNEQFFGPGTRLTVL.

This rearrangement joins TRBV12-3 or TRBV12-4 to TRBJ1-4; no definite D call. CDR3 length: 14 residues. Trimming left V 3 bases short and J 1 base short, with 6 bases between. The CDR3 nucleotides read TGTGCCAGCAGTTTTCTTGGAACTAATGAAAAACTGTTTTTT. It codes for CASSFLGTNEKLFF.

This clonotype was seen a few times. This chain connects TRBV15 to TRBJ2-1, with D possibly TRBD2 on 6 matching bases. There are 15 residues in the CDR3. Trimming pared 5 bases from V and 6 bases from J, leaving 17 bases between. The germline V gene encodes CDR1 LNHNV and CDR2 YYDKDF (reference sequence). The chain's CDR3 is CATSPRGLLLNEQFF. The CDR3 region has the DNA TGTGCCACCAGCCCCCGTGGACTACTACTCAATGAGCAGTTCTTC.